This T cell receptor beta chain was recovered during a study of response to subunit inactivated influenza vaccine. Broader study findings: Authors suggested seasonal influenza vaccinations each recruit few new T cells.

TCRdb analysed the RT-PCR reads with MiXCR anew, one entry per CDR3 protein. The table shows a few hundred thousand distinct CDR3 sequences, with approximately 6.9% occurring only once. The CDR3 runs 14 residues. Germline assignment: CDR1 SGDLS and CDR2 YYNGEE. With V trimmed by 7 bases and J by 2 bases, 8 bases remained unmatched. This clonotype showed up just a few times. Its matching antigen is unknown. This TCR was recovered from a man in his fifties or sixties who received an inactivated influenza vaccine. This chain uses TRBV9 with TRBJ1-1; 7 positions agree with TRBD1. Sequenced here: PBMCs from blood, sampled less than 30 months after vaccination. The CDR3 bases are TGTGCCAGCTCGACAGGGCCTTCTAACACTGAAGCTTTCTTT. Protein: CASSTGPSNTEAFF.